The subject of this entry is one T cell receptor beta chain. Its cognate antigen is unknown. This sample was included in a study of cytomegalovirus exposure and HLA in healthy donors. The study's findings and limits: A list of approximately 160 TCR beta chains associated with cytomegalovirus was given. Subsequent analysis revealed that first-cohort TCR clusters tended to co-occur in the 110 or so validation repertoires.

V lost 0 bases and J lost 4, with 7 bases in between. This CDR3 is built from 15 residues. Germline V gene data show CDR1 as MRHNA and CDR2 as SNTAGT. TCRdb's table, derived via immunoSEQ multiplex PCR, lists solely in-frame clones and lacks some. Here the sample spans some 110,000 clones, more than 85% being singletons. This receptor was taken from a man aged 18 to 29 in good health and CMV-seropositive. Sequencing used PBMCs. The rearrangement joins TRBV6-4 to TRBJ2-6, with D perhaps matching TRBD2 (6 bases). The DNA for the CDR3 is TGTGCCAGCAGTGACTCAGGGAGGGGGGCCAACGTCCTGACTTTC. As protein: CASSDSGRGANVLTF.